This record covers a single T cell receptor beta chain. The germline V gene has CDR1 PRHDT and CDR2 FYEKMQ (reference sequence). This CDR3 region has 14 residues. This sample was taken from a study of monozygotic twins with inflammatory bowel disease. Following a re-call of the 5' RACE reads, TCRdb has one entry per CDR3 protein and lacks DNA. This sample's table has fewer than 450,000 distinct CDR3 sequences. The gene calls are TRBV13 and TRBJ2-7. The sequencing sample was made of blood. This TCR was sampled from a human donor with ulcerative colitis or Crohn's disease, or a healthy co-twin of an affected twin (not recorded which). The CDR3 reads CASSLGLAPHEQYF. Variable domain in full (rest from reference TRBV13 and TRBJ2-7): AAGVIQSPRHLIKEKRETATLKCYPIPRHDTVYWYQQGPGQDPQFLISFYEKMQSDKGSIPDRFSAQQFSDYHSELNMSSLELGDSALYFCASSLGLAPHEQYFGPGTRLTVT.